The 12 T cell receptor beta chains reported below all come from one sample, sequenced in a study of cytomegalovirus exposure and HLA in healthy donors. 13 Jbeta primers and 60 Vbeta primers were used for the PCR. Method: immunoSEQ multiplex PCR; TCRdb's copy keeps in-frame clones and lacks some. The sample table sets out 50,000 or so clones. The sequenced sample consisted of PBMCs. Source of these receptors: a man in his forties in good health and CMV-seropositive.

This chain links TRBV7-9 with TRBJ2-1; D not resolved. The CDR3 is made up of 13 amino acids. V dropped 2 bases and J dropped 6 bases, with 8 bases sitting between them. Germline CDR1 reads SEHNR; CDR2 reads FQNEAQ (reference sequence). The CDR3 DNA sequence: TGTGCCAGCAGCTTATCACAAGTCAATGAGCAGTTCTTC. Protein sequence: CASSLSQVNEQFF. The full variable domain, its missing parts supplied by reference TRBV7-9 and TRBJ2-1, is DTGVSQNPRHKITKRGQNVTFRCDPISEHNRLYWYRQTLGQGPEFLTYFQNEAQLEKSRLLSDRFSAERPKGSFSTLEIQRTEQGDSAMYLCASSLSQVNEQFFGPGTRLTVL.

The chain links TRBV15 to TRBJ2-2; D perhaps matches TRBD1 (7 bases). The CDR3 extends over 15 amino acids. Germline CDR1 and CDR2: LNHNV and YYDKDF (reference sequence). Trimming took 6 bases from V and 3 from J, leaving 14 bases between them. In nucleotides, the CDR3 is TGTGCCACCAGGATCGACAGGGAGGACACCGGGGAGCTGTTTTTT. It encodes CATRIDREDTGELFF.

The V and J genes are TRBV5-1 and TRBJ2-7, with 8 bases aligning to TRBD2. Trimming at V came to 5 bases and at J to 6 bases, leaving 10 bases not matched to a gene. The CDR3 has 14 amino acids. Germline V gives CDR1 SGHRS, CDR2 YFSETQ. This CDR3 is CASRLSRLAGEQYF. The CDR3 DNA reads TGCGCCAGCAGGCTTTCTCGGCTAGCGGGCGAGCAGTACTTC.

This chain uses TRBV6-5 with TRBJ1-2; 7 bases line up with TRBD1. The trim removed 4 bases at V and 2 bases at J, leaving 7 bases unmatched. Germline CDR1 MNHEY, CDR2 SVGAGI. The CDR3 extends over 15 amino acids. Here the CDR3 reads CASSSLGTVNYGYTF. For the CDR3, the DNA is TGTGCCAGCAGTTCATTAGGGACAGTGAACTATGGCTACACCTTC.

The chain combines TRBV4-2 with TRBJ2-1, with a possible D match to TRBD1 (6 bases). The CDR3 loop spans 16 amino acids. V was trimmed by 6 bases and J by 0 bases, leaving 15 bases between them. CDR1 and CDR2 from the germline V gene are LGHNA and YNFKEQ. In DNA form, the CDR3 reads TGTGCCAGCAGTGGACAGATAGCGAGCTCCTACAATGAGCAGTTCTTC. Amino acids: CASSGQIASSYNEQFF.

The CDR3 region is CASSLERGLGQETQYF. The CDR3 DNA reads TGTGCCAGCAGCTTGGAGCGGGGACTAGGTCAAGAGACCCAGTACTTC. The rearrangement uses TRBV5-5 and TRBJ2-5; TRBD2 agrees at 8 bases. CDR3 length: 16 amino acids. Looked up from germline, CDR1 is SGHKS and CDR2 is YYEKEE (reference sequence). J lost 2 bases, V lost 0 bases, and 6 bases had no gene match.

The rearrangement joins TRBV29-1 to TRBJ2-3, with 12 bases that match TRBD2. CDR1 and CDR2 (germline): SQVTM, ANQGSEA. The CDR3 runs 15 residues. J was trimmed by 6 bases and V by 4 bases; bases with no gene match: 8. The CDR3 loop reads CSVGALAGGKDTQYF. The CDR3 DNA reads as TGCAGCGTTGGGGCACTAGCGGGGGGTAAGGATACGCAGTATTTT.

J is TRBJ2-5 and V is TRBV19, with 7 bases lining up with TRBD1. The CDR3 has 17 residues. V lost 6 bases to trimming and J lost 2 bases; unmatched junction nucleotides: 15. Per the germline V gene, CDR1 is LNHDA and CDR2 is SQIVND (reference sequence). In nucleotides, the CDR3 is TGTGCCAGTAGCCCTGGGACAGCAATTCCATTACAAGAGACCCAGTACTTC. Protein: CASSPGTAIPLQETQYF.

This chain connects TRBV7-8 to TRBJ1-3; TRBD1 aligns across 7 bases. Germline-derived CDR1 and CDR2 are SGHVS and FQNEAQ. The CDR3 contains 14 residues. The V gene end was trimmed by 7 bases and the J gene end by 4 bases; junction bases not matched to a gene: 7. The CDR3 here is CASNRRGQGNTIYF. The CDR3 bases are TGTGCCAGCAACAGAAGGGGGCAAGGAAACACCATATATTTT.

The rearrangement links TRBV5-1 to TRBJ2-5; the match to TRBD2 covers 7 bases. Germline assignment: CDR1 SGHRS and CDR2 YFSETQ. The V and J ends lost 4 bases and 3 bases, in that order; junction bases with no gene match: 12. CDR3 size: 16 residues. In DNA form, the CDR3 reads TGCGCCAGCAGCCTTGGACTAGTAGTCAAGGAAGAGACCCAGTACTTC. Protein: CASSLGLVVKEETQYF.

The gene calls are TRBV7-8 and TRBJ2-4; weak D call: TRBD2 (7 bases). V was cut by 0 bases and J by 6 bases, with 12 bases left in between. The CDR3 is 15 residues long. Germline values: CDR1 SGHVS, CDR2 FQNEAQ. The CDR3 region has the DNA TGTGCCAGCAGCTTAGCGGGGGGGCAGGGAAACATTCAGTACTTC. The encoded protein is CASSLAGGQGNIQYF.

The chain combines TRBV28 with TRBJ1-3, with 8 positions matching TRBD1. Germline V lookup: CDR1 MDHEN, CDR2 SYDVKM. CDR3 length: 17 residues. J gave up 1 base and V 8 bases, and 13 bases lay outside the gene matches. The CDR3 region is CASRGPQGAKSGNTIYF. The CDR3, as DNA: TGTGCCAGCCGTGGCCCGCAGGGGGCTAAATCTGGAAACACCATATATTTT.